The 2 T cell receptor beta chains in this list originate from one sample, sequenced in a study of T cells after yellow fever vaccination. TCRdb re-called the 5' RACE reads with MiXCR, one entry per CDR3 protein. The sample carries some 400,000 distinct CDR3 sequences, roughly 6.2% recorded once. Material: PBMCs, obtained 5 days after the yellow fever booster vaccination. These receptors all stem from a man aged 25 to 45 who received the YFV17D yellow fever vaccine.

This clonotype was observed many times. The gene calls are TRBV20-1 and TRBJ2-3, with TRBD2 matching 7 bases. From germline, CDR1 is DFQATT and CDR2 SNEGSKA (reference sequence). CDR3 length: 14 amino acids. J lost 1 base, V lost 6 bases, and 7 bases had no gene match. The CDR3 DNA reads TGCAGTGCATGGGACTACCTGGGCACAGATACGCAGTATTTT. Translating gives CSAWDYLGTDTQYF.

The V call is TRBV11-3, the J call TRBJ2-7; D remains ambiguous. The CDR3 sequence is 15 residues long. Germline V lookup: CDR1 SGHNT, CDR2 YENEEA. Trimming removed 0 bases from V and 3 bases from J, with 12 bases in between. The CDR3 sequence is CASSLEGDANYEQYF. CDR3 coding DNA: TGTGCCAGCAGCTTAGAGGGCGATGCGAACTACGAGCAGTACTTC.